These 22 T cell receptor beta chains came from one sample sequenced in a study of blood T cells in healthy people across ages. The authors ran a second PCR of about 7 to 11 cycles using a sample-barcoded 5' primer and a J-beta primer mix. TCRdb fed the 5' RACE reads into MiXCR, producing one record per CDR3 protein. This sample has about 1 million distinct CDR3 sequences, with 45% found just once. Sequences were obtained from blood. These receptors originate from an older woman in good health.

The V and J genes are TRBV19 and TRBJ2-5; perhaps TRBD1 as D (5 bases). TRBJ2-7 matches the DNA end more closely, so the J call is doubtful. Per germline, CDR1 LNHDA and CDR2 SQIVND (reference sequence). This CDR3 has 14 amino acids. For the CDR3, the DNA is TGTGCCAGTAGTATAAATGTGGGGCGCTACGAGCAGTACTTC. It is translated as CASSINVGRYEQYF.

The chain uses TRBV2 and TRBJ2-1; D gene uncertain. CDR3 length: 12 amino acids. V was shortened by 10 bases and J by 5 bases, with 12 bases between the two germline ends. Germline V gene lookup returns CDR1 SNHLY and CDR2 FYNNEI. The CDR3 coding sequence is TGTGCCATCATCGACTGGAACAATGAGCAGTTCTTC. This gives the protein CAIIDWNNEQFF.

Comment on this clonotype: A clone one base away is much larger, so this may be a read error. V is TRBV29-1 and J is TRBJ1-2; D is undetermined. The length of the CDR3 is 12 residues. Germline CDR1 is SQVTM and CDR2 is ANQGSEA. The CDR3 DNA follows: TGCAGCGTTGTGGTGGCTAACTATGGCCACACCTTC. Translated: CSVVVANYGHTF.

Here the CDR3 reads CASSSRVGYNEQFF. The CDR3 region has the DNA TGTGCCAGCAGCTCTAGGGTGGGTTACAATGAGCAGTTCTTC. This chain connects TRBV7-9 to TRBJ2-1, with D uncertain. Germline V lookup: CDR1 SEHNR, CDR2 FQNEAQ (reference sequence). This CDR3 comprises 14 residues. Between the trimmed V and J ends, which lost 4 bases and 4 bases, there was a span of 11 bases. The full variable domain, rest sourced from reference TRBV7-9 and TRBJ2-1, is DTGVSQNPRHKITKRGQNVTFRCDPISEHNRLYWYRQTLGQGPEFLTYFQNEAQLEKSRLLSDRFSAERPKGSFSTLEIQRTEQGDSAMYLCASSSRVGYNEQFFGPGTRLTVL.

The rearrangement uses TRBV27 and TRBJ2-7, with 7 bases lining up with TRBD1. This CDR3 spans 15 amino acids. The V segment lost 2 bases and the J segment 5 bases; nucleotides outside the gene matches: 9. Germline values: CDR1 MNHEY, CDR2 SMNVEV (reference sequence). The CDR3 DNA reads as TGTGCCAGCAGTTTAGAGGGCAGGGGGTTTCACGAGCAGTACTTC. Translating gives CASSLEGRGFHEQYF.

V gene TRBV12-3 or TRBV12-4 combines with J gene TRBJ1-4; possible D gene TRBD1, 5 bases. The CDR3 consists of 15 residues. The V end was cut by 5 bases, the J end by 1 base, with 11 bases between. This CDR3 reads CASSRQGGTNEKLFF. CDR3 DNA: TGTGCCAGCAGTCGCCAGGGTGGAACTAATGAAAAACTGTTTTTT.

This chain connects TRBV25-1 to TRBJ1-2; D is perhaps TRBD1 (6 bases). V dropped 6 bases and J dropped 8 bases, with 16 bases sitting between them. CDR3 size: 13 residues. The germline CDR1 and CDR2 sequences are MGHDK and SYGVNS. In DNA, the CDR3 is TGTGCCAGCAGAATTACAGGGTTGAAGGGCTACACCTTC. Its protein is CASRITGLKGYTF.

The chain has TRBV12-3 or TRBV12-4 and TRBJ2-4; possible D gene TRBD1, 6 bases. The CDR3 is 15 amino acids. V gave up 5 bases and J gave up 2 bases, with 13 bases separating them. The CDR3 nucleotides read TGTGCCAGCAGTGGCCACAGGGCTACCAAAAACATTCAGTACTTC. It specifies CASSGHRATKNIQYF.

The rearrangement links TRBV19 to TRBJ2-1; unclear D gene. Deletions cut 7 bases from V and 4 bases from J, with 20 bases between. The V gene's germline CDR1 is LNHDA and CDR2 SQIVND (reference sequence). The CDR3 is 16 residues long. CDR3 in DNA: TGTGCCAGTACCCCGGGTGGAACACACCGTTACAATGAGCAGTTCTTC. Protein sequence: CASTPGGTHRYNEQFF.

This clonotype was detected a few times. This chain connects TRBV29-1 to TRBJ2-3; tentatively, D is TRBD2 (5 bases). The CDR3 contains 15 residues. Germline lookup yields CDR1 SQVTM and CDR2 ANQGSEA. Trimming stripped 4 bases from V and 2 bases from J, with 16 bases between. The CDR3 DNA is TGCAGCGTTGGTCGAGGATCGGGGATCACAGATACGCAGTATTTT. This sequence encodes CSVGRGSGITDTQYF.

The J gene is TRBJ2-2, the V gene TRBV12-3 or TRBV12-4; tentative D call: TRBD1 (5 bases). The CDR3 is made up of 13 amino acids. Trimming took 2 bases from V and 4 from J, leaving 5 bases between them. The CDR3 nucleotides are TGTGCCAGCAGTTTAAGGGGCACCGGGGAGCTGTTTTTT. This sequence encodes CASSLRGTGELFF.

The J gene is TRBJ2-1, the V gene TRBV5-1; no clear D gene. CDR3 length: 14 amino acids. V was clipped by 4 bases and J by 4 bases, with 12 bases between them. The germline gives CDR1 SGHRS, CDR2 YFSETQ. The CDR3 region has the DNA TGCGCCAGCAGCCCAGACACTCAATACAATGAGCAGTTCTTC. Protein product: CASSPDTQYNEQFF.

At least ten counts were recorded for this clonotype. The DNA of the CDR3 is TGTGCCAGCAGCTTAGGTAGTGCGCCAAAGGGCTACACCTTC. Translating gives CASSLGSAPKGYTF. The chain joins TRBV7-9 to TRBJ1-2; D call uncertain. The CDR3 contains 14 residues. Trimming removed 1 base at V and 8 bases at J, with 14 bases between. Germline V lookup: CDR1 SEHNR, CDR2 FQNEAQ (reference sequence). Full variable domain (missing parts from reference TRBV7-9 and TRBJ1-2): DTGVSQNPRHKITKRGQNVTFRCDPISEHNRLYWYRQTLGQGPEFLTYFQNEAQLEKSRLLSDRFSAERPKGSFSTLEIQRTEQGDSAMYLCASSLGSAPKGYTFGSGTRLTVV.

V is TRBV9 and J is TRBJ2-1; TRBD2 matches 12 bases. Germline values: CDR1 SGDLS, CDR2 YYNGEE. The CDR3 extends over 16 amino acids. The J segment lost 7 bases and the V segment lost 4 bases, leaving 9 bases of the junction unmatched. CDR3 coding DNA: TGTGCCAGCAGCCCCAGGACTAGCGGGACCCGGAATGAGCAGTTCTTC. Its protein is CASSPRTSGTRNEQFF.

A few counts support this clonotype. The V call is TRBV4-1, the J call TRBJ2-3; either TRBD1 or TRBD2 may fit D (5 bases each). CDR1 and CDR2 (germline): MGHRA, YSYEKL. The CDR3 sequence is 12 residues long. V was pared by 0 bases and J by 11 bases, with 9 bases between. CDR3 sequence: CASSQEGEKQYF. The CDR3 bases are TGCGCCAGCAGCCAAGAAGGGGAGAAGCAGTATTTT.

This clonotype was counted once. The J gene is TRBJ2-3, the V gene TRBV4-2; D possibly matches TRBD1 or TRBD2 (5 bases each). V was cut by 10 bases and J by 5 bases, with 19 bases left in between. Germline V CDR1 and CDR2: LGHNA, YNFKEQ. This CDR3 has 14 amino acids. CDR3 in DNA: TGTGCCACTTACCTGCCGGGACCTCGAGATACGCAGTATTTT. Protein product: CATYLPGPRDTQYF.

The chain has TRBV9 and TRBJ2-5, with a weak D call TRBD2 (7 bases). The CDR3 loop spans 13 amino acids. V lost 3 bases, J lost 12 bases, and 18 bases lay in between. Germline lookup yields CDR1 SGDLS and CDR2 YYNGEE. CDR3 in amino acids: CASSGAGGGGEYF. The CDR3, as DNA: TGTGCCAGCAGCGGAGCAGGCGGAGGGGGGGAGTACTTC.

The chain combines TRBV25-1 with TRBJ2-1; D might be TRBD1 (5 bases). The CDR3 sequence is 17 residues long. CDR1 MGHDK and CDR2 SYGVNS come from the germline V gene. V was trimmed by 2 bases and J by 0 bases, leaving 14 bases between them. CDR3 DNA sequence: TGTGCCAGCAGTGAACAAGGACAAACGAGCTCCTACAATGAGCAGTTCTTC. Its protein product is CASSEQGQTSSYNEQFF.

Only a few counts were recorded for this clonotype. The V gene is TRBV7-2, the J gene TRBJ2-1; 8 nucleotides match TRBD2. Germline V lookup: CDR1 SGHTA, CDR2 FQGNSA. V shed 2 bases and J 7 bases; nucleotides not matched to a gene: 4. The CDR3 totals 14 residues. The CDR3: CASSLYGTRNEQFF. The CDR3 nucleotides read TGTGCCAGCAGCTTATACGGGACTAGGAATGAGCAGTTCTTC.

The chain carries TRBV2 and TRBJ2-3, with TRBD1 matching over 7 bases. This CDR3 region has 15 residues. Trimming took 3 bases from V and 0 from J; bases not matched to a gene: 3. The germline V gene encodes CDR1 SNHLY and CDR2 FYNNEI. The CDR3 coding sequence is TGTGCCAGCAGTGACGACAGGGTTAGCACAGATACGCAGTATTTT. Amino acid sequence: CASSDDRVSTDTQYF.

J is TRBJ1-2 and V is TRBV27; D gene ambiguous. Germline values: CDR1 MNHEY, CDR2 SMNVEV (reference sequence). The V end was cut by 2 bases, the J end by 7 bases, with 11 bases between. The CDR3 spans 13 residues. CDR3 amino acids: CASSLNAEGGYTF. The CDR3 nucleotides are TGTGCCAGCAGTTTAAACGCAGAGGGTGGCTACACCTTC.

This clonotype showed up just a few times. The gene calls are TRBV15 and TRBJ2-3, with D perhaps TRBD1 (6 bases). The CDR3 totals 16 residues. Germline V gene sequence: CDR1 LNHNV, CDR2 YYDKDF (reference sequence). V lost 8 bases and J lost 2, with 20 bases in between. This chain's CDR3 is CATSSFGTTTTDTQYF. The CDR3, as DNA: TGTGCCACCTCTTCCTTCGGGACAACAACCACAGATACGCAGTATTTT.